This T cell receptor beta chain was identified during a study of beta chain features in type 1 diabetes. Study-level background: Some 110 million sorted cells were examined across all samples. Study-wide results and caveats: Because the template was cDNA, high-expressing cells might be over-represented.

In the case of this clone: Antigen specificity is unknown.

The sequenced template was cDNA made from the entire isolated RNA. Sequencing used immunoSEQ multiplex PCR; TCRdb keeps in-frame clones, though not all of them. This sample has roughly 500,000 clones, with 11% found just once. The ends were cut back, 4 bases at V and 7 bases at J, with 17 bases in the middle. Germline CDR1 SNHLY, CDR2 FYNNEI. The CDR3 runs 14 residues. About 100 mL of blood, on average, came from one heparinised draw per donor. The V and J genes are TRBV2 and TRBJ2-7, with D possibly matching TRBD1 (5 bases). Sequencing used naive CD4+ T cells from blood. The origin of this receptor is a woman aged 18 to 35 in good health. This CDR3 reads CASSADMAIGEQYV. The CDR3 DNA follows: TGTGCCAGCAGTGCGGACATGGCGATAGGGGAGCAGTACGTC.